These T cell receptor beta chains were read from a single sample in a study of T cell responses to AZD1222 COVID-19 vaccine. The repertoire was sequenced with immunoSEQ multiplex PCR; TCRdb's copy has only in-frame clones and lacks some. Of 68,000 or so clones listed, over 60% are singletons. Specimen: peripheral blood, collected on day 0 of AZD1222 vaccination. The receptors shown here come from an adult in good health. Both conserved end residues are part of each CDR3. A D gene is named only where the DNA matches it firmly. Rows give clone size only sometimes, using once, few, many, or a class for an expanded clone.

abundance: -
v_gene: TRBV12-3/TRBV12-4
j_gene: TRBJ1-2
d_gene: -
CDR3nt: TGTGCCAGCAGTCCCCGGGGTAACTATGGCTACACCTTC
CDR3aa: CASSPRGNYGYTF

abundance: -
v_gene: TRBV7-9
j_gene: TRBJ2-1
d_gene: TRBD1
CDR3nt: TGTGCCAGCAGCTTATTGGGTCCAGGGGGAGCCTCCTACAATGAGCAGTTCTTC
CDR3aa: CASSLLGPGGASYNEQFF

abundance: -
v_gene: TRBV4-1
j_gene: TRBJ2-1
d_gene: TRBD2
CDR3nt: TGCGCCAGCAGCCAAGCGTCGGCGGGGGGGCTCTATGAGCAGTTCTTC
CDR3aa: CASSQASAGGLYEQFF

abundance: -
v_gene: TRBV5-6
j_gene: TRBJ1-2
d_gene: -
CDR3nt: TGTGCCAGCAGTTCTTTTTATGGCTACACCTTC
CDR3aa: CASSSFYGYTF

abundance: -
v_gene: TRBV7-8
j_gene: TRBJ2-5
d_gene: -
CDR3nt: TGTGCCAGCAGCCCCCAGGGTAGGGCAGGCCACCAAGAGACCCAGTACTTC
CDR3aa: CASSPQGRAGHQETQYF

abundance: -
v_gene: TRBV7-9
j_gene: TRBJ1-1
d_gene: -
CDR3nt: TGTGCCAGCAGCTCAACCCGAGACAGGACGTACACTGAAGCTTTCTTT
CDR3aa: CASSSTRDRTYTEAFF

abundance: -
v_gene: TRBV28
j_gene: TRBJ1-5
d_gene: TRBD1
CDR3nt: TGTGCCAGCAGTTTAGGAATGGGGACAGGACGGTATAGCAATCAGCCCCAGCATTTT
CDR3aa: CASSLGMGTGRYSNQPQHF

abundance: -
v_gene: TRBV7-7
j_gene: TRBJ1-1
d_gene: -
CDR3nt: TGTGCTAGCAGCCCCGGGGGTCGAGAATTCCTCACTGAAGCTTTCTTT
CDR3aa: CASSPGGREFLTEAFF

abundance: -
v_gene: TRBV2
j_gene: TRBJ1-6
d_gene: -
CDR3nt: TGTGCCAGCAGTGAAAGGCGACAGAATTCACCCCTCCACTTT
CDR3aa: CASSERRQNSPLHF

abundance: many
v_gene: TRBV3-1/TRBV3-2
j_gene: TRBJ2-7
d_gene: -
CDR3nt: TGTGCCAGCAGCCAATACTACGAGCAGTACTTC
CDR3aa: CASSQYYEQYF

abundance: -
v_gene: TRBV6-5
j_gene: TRBJ1-5
d_gene: TRBD1
CDR3nt: TGTGCCAGCACTAAGACAGGGGATCAGCCCCAGCATTTT
CDR3aa: CASTKTGDQPQHF

abundance: once
v_gene: TRBV18
j_gene: TRBJ1-5
d_gene: -
CDR3nt: TGTGCCAGCTCACCAATATCAGCCCCAGCATTT
CDR3aa: CASSPISAPAF

abundance: -
v_gene: TRBV19
j_gene: TRBJ1-4
d_gene: -
CDR3nt: TGTGCCAGTAGTAGAAATGGACAGCTGGAGGAAAAACTGTTTTTT
CDR3aa: CASSRNGQLEEKLFF

abundance: -
v_gene: TRBV7-6
j_gene: TRBJ1-1
d_gene: -
CDR3nt: TGTGCCAGCAGCTTATTTCGGGAGGCTGAAGCTTTCTTT
CDR3aa: CASSLFREAEAFF

abundance: -
v_gene: TRBV19
j_gene: TRBJ1-1
d_gene: TRBD1
CDR3nt: TGTGCCAGTAGGAGGACAGGGTCGGCTGAAGCTTTCTTT
CDR3aa: CASRRTGSAEAFF